The rows below give T cell receptor beta chains drawn from one sample of a study of control samples from healthy donors and cancer patients. Only in-frame clones appear in the TCRdb table, and some are missing; sequencing was by immunoSEQ multiplex PCR. The sample has around 99,000 clones, 90% seen once; the top ten hold under 4.5%. Sequenced: blood. All receptors come from a human donor in good health. The donor label of this sample is uncertain. The CDR3 runs from the conserved cysteine through the conserved F or W. A D gene is named only where the DNA matches it firmly. Some rows mark clone size as missing; the rest say once, few, many or name a class of expanded clone.

size | J | D | V | CDR3 | DNA
few | TRBJ2-1 | NA | TRBV12-3/TRBV12-4 | CASSLRDEQFF | TGTGCCAGCAGTCTCAGGGATGAGCAGTTCTTC
NA | TRBJ2-7 | TRBD1 | TRBV5-1 | CASMRVQGKGSYEQYF | TGCGCCAGCATGAGGGTACAGGGGAAGGGCTCCTACGAGCAGTACTTC
NA | TRBJ1-1 | NA | TRBV7-9 | CASSFGNTEAFF | TGTGCCAGCAGCTTCGGGAACACTGAAGCTTTCTTT
NA | TRBJ2-3 | NA | TRBV21-1 | CASSKVQDTQYF | TGTGCCAGCAGCAAAGTACAGGATACGCAGTATTTT
NA | TRBJ2-3 | TRBD1 | TRBV11-1 | CASTRDRGTDTQYF | TGTGCCAGCACGAGGGACAGGGGCACAGATACGCAGTATTTT
NA | TRBJ2-6 | NA | TRBV2 | CASRVGRSGANVLTF | TGTGCCAGCAGGGTCGGTCGCAGTGGGGCCAACGTCCTGACTTTC
few | TRBJ1-1 | NA | TRBV7-9 | CASSPLVQANTEAFF | TGTGCCAGCAGCCCCCTGGTGCAGGCGAACACTGAAGCTTTCTTT
NA | TRBJ1-2 | TRBD1 | TRBV5-1 | CASSLGDRALSYGYTF | TGCGCCAGCAGCTTGGGGGACAGGGCCCTCTCCTATGGCTACACCTTC
NA | TRBJ1-2 | NA | TRBV19 | CASSIRTYGYTF | TGTGCCAGTAGTATTCGAACTTATGGCTACACCTTC
NA | TRBJ2-2 | NA | TRBV2 | CASTTTGTGELFF | TGTGCCAGCACCACTACAGGGACCGGGGAGCTGTTTTTT
once | TRBJ1-1 | NA | TRBV6-5 | CASLGRVNTEAFF | TGTGCCAGCCTAGGACGGGTAAACACTGAAGCTTTCTTT
NA | TRBJ2-2 | TRBD1 | TRBV24-1 | CATSVLTGGSDTGELFF | TGTGCCACCAGTGTCCTCACAGGGGGGTCGGACACCGGGGAGCTGTTTTTT
NA | TRBJ1-2 | TRBD1 | TRBV14 | CASSTRRTGAGYTF | TGTGCCAGCAGCACCCGCCGGACAGGGGCCGGCTACACCTTC
NA | TRBJ1-2 | TRBD1 | TRBV24-1 | CATSDPGTGYFGYTF | TGTGCCACCAGTGATCCCGGGACAGGGTATTTCGGCTACACCTTC
NA | TRBJ2-7 | TRBD2 | TRBV5-1 | CASSPFSGGAYEQYF | TGCGCCAGCAGCCCCTTTAGCGGGGGGGCCTACGAGCAGTACTTC